This T cell receptor (beta chain) is drawn from a study of cytomegalovirus exposure and HLA in healthy donors. While unrecorded immune exposures were likely, the donors were nominally healthy when sampled. Germline V gives CDR1 MNHNS, CDR2 SASEGT. The CDR3 loop spans 15 amino acids. V lost 8 bases, J lost 7 bases, and 18 bases lay in between. A multiplex PCR was run with 60 Vbeta primers and 13 Jbeta primers. Generated by immunoSEQ multiplex PCR, the TCRdb table keeps only in-frame clones and is missing some. The sample holds some 160,000 clones, around three quarters seen once. The chain uses TRBV6-1 and TRBJ1-6; D gene uncertain. The sample taken for sequencing was PBMCs. This clonotype originated in a middle-aged man in good health and CMV-seronegative. The DNA for the CDR3 is TGTGCCAGCGCGCGAGGTCCCGAGGGCAATTCACCCCTCCACTTT. Protein product: CASARGPEGNSPLHF.